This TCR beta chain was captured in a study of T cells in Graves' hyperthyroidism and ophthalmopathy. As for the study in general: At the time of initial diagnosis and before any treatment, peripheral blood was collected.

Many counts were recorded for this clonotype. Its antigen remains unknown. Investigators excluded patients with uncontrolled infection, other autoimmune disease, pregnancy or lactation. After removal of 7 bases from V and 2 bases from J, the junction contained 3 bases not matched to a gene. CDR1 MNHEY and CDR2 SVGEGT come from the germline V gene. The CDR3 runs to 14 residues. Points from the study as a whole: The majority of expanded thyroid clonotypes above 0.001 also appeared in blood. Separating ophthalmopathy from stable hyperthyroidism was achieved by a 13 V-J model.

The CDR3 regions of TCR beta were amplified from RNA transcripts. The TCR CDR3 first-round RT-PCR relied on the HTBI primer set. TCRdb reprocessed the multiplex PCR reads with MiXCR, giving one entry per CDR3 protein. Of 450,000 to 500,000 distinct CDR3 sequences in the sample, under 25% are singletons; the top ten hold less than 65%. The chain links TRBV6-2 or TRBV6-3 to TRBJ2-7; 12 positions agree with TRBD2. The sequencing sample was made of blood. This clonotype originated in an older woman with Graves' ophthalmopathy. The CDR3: CASNPSGRAYEQYF. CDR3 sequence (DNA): TGTGCCAGCAACCCTAGCGGGAGGGCCTACGAGCAGTACTTC.